The 24 T cell receptor beta chains in this list originate from one sample, sequenced in a study of graft-versus-host responses after intestinal transplantation. Profiled with immunoSEQ multiplex PCR; TCRdb holds only in-frame clones, not every one. The table records about 130,000 clones, around 90% of them present only once. Their target antigens are unknown. The sequencing used unstimulated CD4+ T cells sorted from spleen or lymph node cells, collected before intestinal transplant. These receptors were taken from a human donor who received an intestinal transplant.

The rearrangement uses TRBV6-5 and TRBJ1-1, with D hard to call. The V gene's germline CDR1 is MNHEY and CDR2 SVGAGI. Trimming cost V 6 bases and J 0 bases, with 8 bases left between them. The CDR3 is 13 residues long. CDR3 protein: CASRGFMNTEAFF. CDR3 DNA sequence: TGTGCCAGCAGAGGATTTATGAACACTGAAGCTTTCTTT.

The CDR3 DNA is TGTGCCAGCAGCTCCCGGGACAGGGAAGGCTACACCTTC. Residues: CASSSRDREGYTF. The genes are TRBV4-2 and TRBJ1-2; 9 nucleotides align to TRBD1. The germline CDR1 and CDR2 sequences are LGHNA and YNFKEQ. This CDR3 contains 13 residues. J lost 8 bases, V lost 5 bases, and 6 bases had no gene match.

This chain joins TRBV7-8 and TRBJ2-1; 8 bases agree with TRBD2. Germline CDR1 and CDR2: SGHVS and FQNEAQ. The CDR3 is 14 amino acids. The junction had 2 bases not matched to a gene; V was cut back by 5 bases and J by 2 bases. The CDR3 nucleotides read TGTGCCAGCAGCCAGGGACTAGCCTACAATGAGCAGTTCTTC. Translation: CASSQGLAYNEQFF.

The chain links TRBV10-1 to TRBJ2-3; D possibly uses TRBD1 or TRBD2 (5 bases each). Looked up from germline, CDR1 is WNHNN and CDR2 is SYGVQD (reference sequence). V dropped 7 bases and J dropped 2 bases, with 13 bases sitting between them. The CDR3 sequence is 14 residues long. CDR3 loop: CASKDSGSTDTQYF. CDR3 in DNA: TGCGCCAGCAAAGACAGCGGATCCACAGATACGCAGTATTTT.

J is TRBJ2-1 and V is TRBV7-2, with 10 bases that match TRBD1. The CDR3 has 16 residues. Germline trimming cut 6 bases from V and 2 bases from J; bases unmatched to any gene: 7. Germline V gives CDR1 SGHTA, CDR2 FQGNSA. CDR3 amino acids: CASSSQTGGTYNEQFF. CDR3 coding DNA: TGTGCCAGCAGTTCACAGACAGGGGGCACCTACAATGAGCAGTTCTTC. Supplemented by reference TRBV7-2 and TRBJ2-1, the full variable domain reads GAGVSQSPSNKVTEKGKDVELRCDPISGHTALYWYRQSLGQGLEFLIYFQGNSAPDKSGLPSDRFSAERTGGSVSTLTIQRTQQEDSAVYLCASSSQTGGTYNEQFFGPGTRLTVL.

The J gene is TRBJ2-5, the V gene TRBV5-4; a weak D match, TRBD2 (6 bases). The last part of the DNA fits TRBJ2-7 better; the J call may be wrong. CDR3 length: 15 residues. Germline CDR1 is SGHNT and CDR2 is YYREEE (reference sequence). The CDR3: CASSLAGTLTYEQYF. The CDR3 nucleotides read TGTGCCAGCAGCTTGGCCGGGACTCTAACCTACGAGCAGTACTTC.

The chain carries TRBV2 and TRBJ2-7; D gene uncertain. Germline values: CDR1 SNHLY, CDR2 FYNNEI. V lost 8 bases and J lost 3, with 17 bases in between. The length of the CDR3 is 14 residues. The CDR3 protein is CASAGLALDYEQYF. The CDR3 bases are TGTGCCAGCGCCGGGCTTGCGCTTGACTACGAGCAGTACTTC.

The CDR3 loop reads CASRHTRPDYGYTF. CDR3 bases: TGTGCCAGCAGACACACCCGGCCAGACTATGGCTACACCTTC. The genes are TRBV6-5 and TRBJ1-2, with D unresolved. CDR1 and CDR2 (germline): MNHEY, SVGAGI. V shed 6 bases and J shed 3 bases, with 14 bases lying between them. The CDR3 extends over 14 amino acids.

This rearrangement joins TRBV7-9 to TRBJ1-2; the D is unclear. Trimming stripped 5 bases from V and 10 bases from J, with 17 bases between. Looked up from germline, CDR1 is SEHNR and CDR2 is FQNEAQ (reference sequence). There are 13 residues in the CDR3. Here the CDR3 reads CASSPSGVSVYTF. CDR3 DNA sequence: TGTGCCAGCAGCCCCAGTGGAGTTTCTGTCTACACCTTC.

The chain uses TRBV28 and TRBJ2-7; D might be TRBD1 or TRBD2, each matching 5 bases. The ends were cut back, 4 bases at V and 6 bases at J, with 19 bases in the middle. CDR1 and CDR2 (germline): MDHEN, SYDVKM. The CDR3 has 15 amino acids. The CDR3 loop is CASSYGADYGIEQYF. For the CDR3, the DNA is TGTGCCAGCAGTTACGGGGCCGATTACGGGATCGAGCAGTACTTC. Full variable domain (outside the CDR3, taken from reference TRBV28 and TRBJ2-7): DVKVTQSSRYLVKRTGEKVFLECVQDMDHENMFWYRQDPGLGLRLIYFSYDVKMKEKGDIPEGYSVSREKKERFSLILESASTNQTSMYLCASSYGADYGIEQYFGPGTRLTVT.

V usage is TRBV7-3 and J usage is TRBJ1-1; unclear D gene. The CDR3 spans 13 residues. From germline, CDR1 is SGHTA and CDR2 FQGTGA. V was pared by 1 base and J by 1 base, with 4 bases between. The CDR3 DNA sequence: TGTGCCAGCAGCTTAAGCCAGAACACTGAAGCTTTCTTT. Residues: CASSLSQNTEAFF.

V usage is TRBV10-3 and J usage is TRBJ2-7; D not resolved. The germline V and J ends were trimmed by 3 bases and 5 bases, with 11 bases remaining between them. Germline V gene lookup returns CDR1 ENHRY and CDR2 SYGVKD. The CDR3 has 13 residues. CDR3 bases: TGTGCCATCAGTGACGAGACACCGCACGAGCAGTACTTC. This encodes CAISDETPHEQYF.

The rearrangement uses TRBV6-5 and TRBJ2-1, with 8 nucleotides matching TRBD2. V trimming: 2 bases; J trimming: 9 bases; junction bases outside the gene matches: 0. In germline, CDR1 is MNHEY, CDR2 SVGAGI. This CDR3 spans 12 amino acids. CDR3 coding DNA: TGTGCCAGCAGTTACCTAGCGGGTGAGCAGTTCTTC. Its protein product is CASSYLAGEQFF.

The CDR3 sequence: CAGQGYLSSPLHF. The CDR3 coding sequence is TGTGCCGGGCAAGGGTACCTGAGTTCACCCCTCCACTTT. The rearrangement links TRBV30 to TRBJ1-6; no definite D call. The CDR3 contains 13 residues. Germline V lookup: CDR1 GTSNPN, CDR2 SVGIG (reference sequence). Trimming shortened V by 8 bases and J by 9 bases, and 17 bases separated the two germline ends.

The V and J genes are TRBV28 and TRBJ1-4, with TRBD1 identical over 11 bases. Germline V CDR1 and CDR2: MDHEN, SYDVKM. The V gene end was trimmed by 2 bases and the J gene end by 11 bases; junction bases not matched to a gene: 7. The CDR3 covers 15 residues. CDR3 DNA sequence: TGTGCCAGCAGTTTACTCCCAGGACAGGGGGCCAAACTGTTTTTT. This translates into CASSLLPGQGAKLFF.

The chain joins TRBV28 to TRBJ1-1, with 10 positions matching TRBD1. In germline, CDR1 is MDHEN, CDR2 SYDVKM. The junction had 25 bases not matched to a gene; V was cut back by 8 bases and J by 4 bases. This CDR3 comprises 20 residues. The CDR3 loop is CASVPRQGARVYLSRTEAFF. As DNA, the CDR3 is TGTGCCAGCGTCCCCCGACAGGGGGCGCGGGTTTATCTGAGTCGCACTGAAGCTTTCTTT.

This chain joins TRBV5-6 and TRBJ2-5; 8 nucleotides align to TRBD2. TRBJ2-7 explains the end of the DNA better; the J call may be wrong. The CDR3 covers 18 residues. Germline V CDR1 and CDR2: SGHDT, YYEEEE. CDR3 coding DNA: TGTGCCAGCAGCTTGGCCCTGGGACTAGATCATAACTCCTACGAGCAGTACTTC. This encodes CASSLALGLDHNSYEQYF.

The V gene is TRBV19, the J gene TRBJ2-7; 9 bases map to TRBD1. Germline CDR1 reads LNHDA; CDR2 reads SQIVND (reference sequence). The CDR3 is 15 amino acids. V lost 9 bases, J lost 1 base, and 10 bases stayed unmatched. The CDR3 loop is CASSVRTGDSYEQYF. The CDR3 coding sequence is TGTGCCAGCTCCGTACGGACAGGGGATTCCTACGAGCAGTACTTC.

The chain employs TRBV6-6 and TRBJ2-7; 11 nucleotides line up with TRBD1. The CDR3 consists of 14 residues. The V gene's germline CDR1 is MNHNY and CDR2 SVGAGI (reference sequence). V lost 2 bases and J lost 6; bases outside the gene matches: 3. Written as DNA, the CDR3 is TGTGCCAGCAGTTACGGGGACAGGGGGAGCGAGCAGTACTTC. Protein sequence: CASSYGDRGSEQYF.

The V gene is TRBV14, the J gene TRBJ2-5; D is ambiguous. Trimming removed 7 bases from V and 3 bases from J, with 12 bases in between. The CDR3 runs 13 residues. Germline V CDR1 and CDR2: SGHDN, FVKESK. CDR3 sequence: CASTPGTKETQYF. Written as DNA, the CDR3 is TGTGCCAGCACTCCGGGCACCAAAGAGACCCAGTACTTC.

The gene calls are TRBV6-5 and TRBJ2-7, with D perhaps matching TRBD1 (6 bases). The CDR3 totals 12 residues. The V gene lost 7 bases and the J gene lost 1 base, with 8 bases spanning the gap. CDR1 is MNHEY, CDR2 SVGAGI, per germline. CDR3 bases: TGTGCCAGCACGGACAGTTCCTACGAGCAGTACTTC. Its protein is CASTDSSYEQYF.

The V call is TRBV7-2, the J call TRBJ2-1; D not resolved. CDR3 length equals 15 residues. V dropped 4 bases and J dropped 8 bases, with 18 bases sitting between them. Per the germline V gene, CDR1 is SGHTA and CDR2 is FQGNSA. The CDR3, as DNA: TGTGCCAGCAGCTCCTTGACCCAAGGCTCCTATGAGCAGTTCTTC. It translates to CASSSLTQGSYEQFF. The full variable domain, in which reference TRBV7-2 and TRBJ2-1 provide the parts outside the CDR3, is GAGVSQSPSNKVTEKGKDVELRCDPISGHTALYWYRQSLGQGLEFLIYFQGNSAPDKSGLPSDRFSAERTGGSVSTLTIQRTQQEDSAVYLCASSSLTQGSYEQFFGPGTRLTVL.

The chain joins TRBV5-4 to TRBJ2-7; maybe TRBD2 (6 bases). CDR1 SGHNT and CDR2 YYREEE come from the germline V gene (reference sequence). This CDR3 comprises 16 residues. Between the trimmed V and J ends, which lost 4 bases and 5 bases, there was a span of 22 bases. CDR3 amino acids: CASSPEEGRRGNEQYF. The CDR3 DNA reads TGTGCCAGCAGCCCAGAGGAGGGGCGTCGCGGCAACGAGCAGTACTTC.

The V and J genes are TRBV19 and TRBJ1-3; D is unclear. This CDR3 contains 16 residues. V dropped 1 base and J dropped 2 bases, with 12 bases sitting between them. Germline CDR1 and CDR2: LNHDA and SQIVND (reference sequence). CDR3 coding DNA: TGTGCCAGTAGTATAGGTCTAACCGGGCCTGGAAACACCATATATTTT. Protein sequence: CASSIGLTGPGNTIYF. The variable domain in full, completed from reference TRBV19 and TRBJ1-3, reads DGGITQSPKYLFRKEGQNVTLSCEQNLNHDAMYWYRQDPGQGLRLIYYSQIVNDFQKGDIAEGYSVSREKKESFPLTVTSAQKNPTAFYLCASSIGLTGPGNTIYFGEGSWLTVV.